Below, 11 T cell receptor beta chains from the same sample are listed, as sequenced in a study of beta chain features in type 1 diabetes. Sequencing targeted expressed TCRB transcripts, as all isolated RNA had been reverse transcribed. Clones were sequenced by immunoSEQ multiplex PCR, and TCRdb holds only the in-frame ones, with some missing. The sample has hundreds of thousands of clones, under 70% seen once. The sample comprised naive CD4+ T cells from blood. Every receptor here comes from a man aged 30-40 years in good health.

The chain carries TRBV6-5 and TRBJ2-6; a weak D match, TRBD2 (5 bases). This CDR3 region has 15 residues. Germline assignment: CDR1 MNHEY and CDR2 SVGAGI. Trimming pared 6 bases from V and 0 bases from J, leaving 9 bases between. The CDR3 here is CASSQRSSGANVLTF. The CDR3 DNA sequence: TGTGCCAGCAGCCAGCGGAGCTCTGGGGCCAACGTCCTGACTTTC.

CDR3 sequence reads: CAGRQGRDNEQFF. CDR3 DNA sequence: TGTGCCGGGCGGCAGGGACGGGACAATGAGCAGTTCTTC. The chain has TRBV2 and TRBJ2-1; tentatively, D is TRBD1 or TRBD2 (5 bases each). CDR3 length equals 13 residues. The germline V gene has CDR1 SNHLY and CDR2 FYNNEI. The V end lost 11 bases, the J end lost 5 bases, and 16 bases lay between the germline ends.

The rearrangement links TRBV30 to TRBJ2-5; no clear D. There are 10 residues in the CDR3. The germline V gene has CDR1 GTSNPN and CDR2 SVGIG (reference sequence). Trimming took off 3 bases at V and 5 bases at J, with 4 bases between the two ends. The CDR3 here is CAWREETQYF. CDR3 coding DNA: TGTGCCTGGAGGGAGGAGACCCAGTACTTC. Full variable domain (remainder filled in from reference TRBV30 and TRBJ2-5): SQTIHQWPATLVQPVGSPLSLECTVEGTSNPNLYWYRQAAGRGLQLLFYSVGIGQISSEVPQNLSASRPQDRQFILSSKKLLLSDSGFYLCAWREETQYFGPGTRLLVL.

The CDR3 bases are TGTGCCACCAGGACCTTAGGGGTTTATTCACCCCTCCACTTT. Translation gives CATRTLGVYSPLHF. The chain has TRBV15 and TRBJ1-6, with a weak D call TRBD1 (5 bases). The V end lost 6 bases, the J end lost 8 bases, and 14 bases lay between the germline ends. This CDR3 has 14 amino acids. In germline, CDR1 is LNHNV, CDR2 YYDKDF (reference sequence). The complete variable domain, with remaining parts taken from reference TRBV15 and TRBJ1-6, reads DAMVIQNPRYQVTQFGKPVTLSCSQTLNHNVMYWYQQKSSQAPKLLFHYYDKDFNNEADTPDNFQSRRPNTSFCFLDIRSPGLGDTAMYLCATRTLGVYSPLHFGNGTRLTVT.

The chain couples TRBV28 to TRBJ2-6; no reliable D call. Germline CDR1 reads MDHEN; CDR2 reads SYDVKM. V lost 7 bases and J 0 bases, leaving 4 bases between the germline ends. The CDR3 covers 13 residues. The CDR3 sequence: CASMDSGANVLTF. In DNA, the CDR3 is TGTGCCAGCATGGACTCTGGGGCCAACGTCCTGACTTTC.

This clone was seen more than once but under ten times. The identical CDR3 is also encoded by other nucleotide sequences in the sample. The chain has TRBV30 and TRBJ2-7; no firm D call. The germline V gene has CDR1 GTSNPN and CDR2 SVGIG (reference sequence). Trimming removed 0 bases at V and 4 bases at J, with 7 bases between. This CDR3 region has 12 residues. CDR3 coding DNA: TGTGCCTGGAGTGTACTGGGGTACGAGCAGTACTTC. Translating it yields CAWSVLGYEQYF.

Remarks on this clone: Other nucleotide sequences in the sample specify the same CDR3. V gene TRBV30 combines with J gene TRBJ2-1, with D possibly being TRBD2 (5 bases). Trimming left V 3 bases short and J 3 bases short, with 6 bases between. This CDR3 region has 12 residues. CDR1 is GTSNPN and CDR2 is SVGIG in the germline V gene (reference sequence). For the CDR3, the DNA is TGTGCCTGGAGACGGGACTACAATGAGCAGTTCTTC. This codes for CAWRRDYNEQFF.

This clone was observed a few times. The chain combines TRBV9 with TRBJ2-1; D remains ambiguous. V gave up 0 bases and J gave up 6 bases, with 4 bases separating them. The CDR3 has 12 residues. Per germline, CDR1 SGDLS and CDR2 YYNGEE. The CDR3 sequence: CASSVETNEQFF. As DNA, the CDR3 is TGTGCCAGCAGCGTAGAGACCAATGAGCAGTTCTTC.

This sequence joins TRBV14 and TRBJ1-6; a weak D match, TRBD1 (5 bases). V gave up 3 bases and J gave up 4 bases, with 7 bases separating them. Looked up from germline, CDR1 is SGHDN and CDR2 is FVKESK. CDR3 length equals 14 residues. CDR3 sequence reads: CASSQGGYNSPLHF. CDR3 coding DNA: TGTGCCAGCAGCCAGGGGGGGTATAATTCACCCCTCCACTTT. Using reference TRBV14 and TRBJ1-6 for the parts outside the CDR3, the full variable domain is EAGVTQFPSHSVIEKGQTVTLRCDPISGHDNLYWYRRVMGKEIKFLLHFVKESKQDESGMPNNRFLAERTGGTYSTLKVQPAELEDSGVYFCASSQGGYNSPLHFGNGTRLTVT.

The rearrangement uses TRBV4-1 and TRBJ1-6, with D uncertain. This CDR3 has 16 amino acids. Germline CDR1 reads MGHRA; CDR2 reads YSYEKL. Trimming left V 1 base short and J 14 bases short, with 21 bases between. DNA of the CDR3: TGCGCCAGCAGCCAAGTGGGCCGATCCCGTGGGTCGTCCCTCCACTTT. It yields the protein CASSQVGRSRGSSLHF.

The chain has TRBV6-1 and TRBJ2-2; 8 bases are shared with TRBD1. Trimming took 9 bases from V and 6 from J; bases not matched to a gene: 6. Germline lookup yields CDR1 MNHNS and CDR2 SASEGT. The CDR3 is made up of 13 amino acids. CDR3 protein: CASSRDRPGELFF. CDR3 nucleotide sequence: TGTGCCAGTTCCCGGGACAGGCCCGGGGAGCTGTTTTTT.